This T cell receptor beta chain was recorded in a study of monozygotic twins with inflammatory bowel disease. Points from the study as a whole: TCRbeta diversity (inverse Simpson) was lower in IBD patients than in healthy co-twins. Background noise in patient repertoires may stem from differing immunosuppressive treatments. IBD patients exhibited fewer clonotypes shared with other individuals than healthy twins, particularly with disease activity.

Germline V gives CDR1 MNHNS, CDR2 SASEGT. This CDR3 is 15 amino acids long. Worth noting for this clonotype: What it binds is not known.

Added by template switching were UMIs that each held a 6-nucleotide sample barcode. TCRdb re-analyzed the 5' RACE reads; it lists each CDR3 protein once, without DNA. This sample's table reports 350,000 to 550,000 distinct CDR3 sequences. This clonotype was sampled from a human donor with ulcerative colitis or Crohn's disease, or a healthy co-twin of an affected twin (not recorded which). The sample comprised blood. The chain carries TRBV6-1 and TRBJ1-1; TCRdb outputs TRBD1, but without DNA this stays unchecked. CDR3: CASSEALGAGRGAFF.